The next 17 T cell receptor beta chains were all read from a single sample in a study of blood T cell repertoires in COVID-19. Assay used: immunoSEQ multiplex PCR; TCRdb lists only in-frame clones, some missing. The sample holds 130,000 to 150,000 clones, approximately 88% seen once. Material for sequencing was PBMCs or T cells enriched from blood (not recorded which). All receptors come from a young woman with acute COVID-19.

J is TRBJ1-5 and V is TRBV29-1; 8 bases are shared with TRBD1. The CDR3 loop spans 15 amino acids. Unmatched junction bases numbered 7, after V lost 4 bases and J lost 2 bases. Germline V CDR1 and CDR2: SQVTM, ANQGSEA. DNA for the CDR3: TGCAGCGTTGGTGGGGGGGGACAGGGCAATCAGCCCCAGCATTTT. The encoded protein is CSVGGGGQGNQPQHF.

V is TRBV5-4 and J is TRBJ2-3; 7 bases are shared with TRBD2. Germline assignment: CDR1 SGHNT and CDR2 YYREEE (reference sequence). After removal of 2 bases from V and 2 bases from J, the junction contained 2 bases not matched to a gene. CDR3 length: 14 amino acids. As DNA, the CDR3 is TGTGCCAGCAGCTTAAGCGGGGCCACAGATACGCAGTATTTT. Protein sequence: CASSLSGATDTQYF.

This clone was seen a handful of times. The V and J genes are TRBV2 and TRBJ2-5; a possible D gene is TRBD2 (5 bases). Germline V gives CDR1 SNHLY, CDR2 FYNNEI. The CDR3 has 12 residues. V gave up 3 bases and J gave up 4 bases, with 6 bases separating them. The CDR3 here is CASSEGRETQYF. In DNA form, the CDR3 reads TGTGCCAGCAGTGAGGGGAGAGAGACCCAGTACTTC.

This chain joins TRBV30 and TRBJ1-1, with no clear D. The CDR3 spans 15 residues. V lost 0 bases to trimming and J lost 1 base, with 12 bases between them. Germline loops: CDR1 GTSNPN, CDR2 SVGIG (reference sequence). The CDR3 nucleotides are TGTGCCTGGAGTGTATGGGCAGGCACGAACACTGAAGCTTTCTTT. Encoded protein: CAWSVWAGTNTEAFF.

The rearrangement uses TRBV3-1 (or the pseudogene TRBV3-2) and TRBJ1-1; TRBD1 aligns across 9 bases. The V and J ends lost 2 bases and 2 bases, in that order; junction bases with no gene match: 0. Germline V gives CDR1 LGHDT, CDR2 YNNKEL (reference sequence). The CDR3 runs to 14 residues. For the CDR3, the DNA is TGTGCCAGCAGCCAAACAGGGGGCAACACTGAAGCTTTCTTT. It is translated as CASSQTGGNTEAFF.

The chain uses TRBV28 and TRBJ2-7; 7 positions agree with TRBD2. The V gene end was trimmed by 6 bases and the J gene end by 5 bases; junction bases not matched to a gene: 13. The CDR3 extends over 15 amino acids. Germline V lookup: CDR1 MDHEN, CDR2 SYDVKM. The CDR3 reads CASRSLGLGNHEQYF. Written as DNA, the CDR3 is TGTGCCAGCAGGTCGCTCGGACTAGGGAATCACGAGCAGTACTTC.

The rearrangement uses TRBV9 and TRBJ2-5; a weak D match, TRBD1 (5 bases). V gave up 0 bases and J gave up 5 bases, with 14 bases separating them. In germline, CDR1 is SGDLS, CDR2 YYNGEE. This CDR3 region has 15 residues. The CDR3 loop reads CASSVGQGPAETQYF. DNA of the CDR3: TGTGCCAGCAGCGTAGGTCAGGGCCCAGCGGAGACCCAGTACTTC.

The V gene is TRBV28, the J gene TRBJ1-1; the D gene is possibly TRBD1 (6 bases). Germline CDR1 MDHEN, CDR2 SYDVKM. This CDR3 has 15 residues. V dropped 8 bases and J dropped 3 bases, with 19 bases sitting between them. The CDR3 spells CASLPTGRGHTEAFF. CDR3 sequence (DNA): TGTGCCAGCTTACCGACAGGTCGGGGCCACACTGAAGCTTTCTTT.

This rearrangement joins TRBV7-8 to TRBJ1-5; 8 bases agree with TRBD1. V was clipped by 5 bases and J by 5 bases; unmatched bases: 8. This CDR3 region has 15 residues. In germline, CDR1 is SGHVS, CDR2 FQNEAQ. The CDR3 is CASSPSTGDDQPQHF. The CDR3 coding sequence is TGTGCCAGCAGCCCTTCGACAGGGGATGATCAGCCCCAGCATTTT. The variable domain in full, with the rest retrieved from reference TRBV7-8 and TRBJ1-5, is GAGVSQSPRYKVAKRGQDVALRCDPISGHVSLFWYQQALGQGPEFLTYFQNEAQLDKSGLPSDRFFAERPEGSVSTLKIQRTQQEDSAVYLCASSPSTGDDQPQHFGDGTRLSIL.

This rearrangement joins TRBV4-3 to TRBJ2-2; D possibly corresponds to TRBD2 (5 bases). This CDR3 has 17 amino acids. Trimming took off 5 bases at V and 2 bases at J, with 18 bases between the two ends. The V gene's germline CDR1 is LGHNA and CDR2 YSLEER. The CDR3 here is CASSSRSSGSNTGELFF. The CDR3 nucleotides read TGCGCCAGCAGCTCCAGATCCTCGGGATCCAACACCGGGGAGCTGTTTTTT.

This chain joins TRBV3-1 (or the pseudogene TRBV3-2) and TRBJ2-3; 12 positions agree with TRBD2. Trimming at V came to 4 bases and at J to 6 bases, leaving 5 bases not matched to a gene. The CDR3 consists of 15 residues. Germline lookup yields CDR1 LGHDT and CDR2 YNNKEL (reference sequence). The CDR3 region is CASSLLAGGADTQYF. The CDR3 coding sequence is TGTGCCAGCAGCCTCCTAGCGGGAGGGGCGGATACGCAGTATTTT.

The chain carries TRBV14 and TRBJ2-7; possibly TRBD1 for D (5 bases). Deletions cut 8 bases from V and 6 bases from J, with 17 bases between. Germline-derived CDR1 and CDR2 are SGHDN and FVKESK. The CDR3 has 13 amino acids. CDR3 loop: CASGALQGGEQYF. Here the CDR3 DNA reads TGTGCCAGCGGGGCTTTGCAGGGTGGCGAGCAGTACTTC.

This clone was detected a few times. Sequence at one end of the junction differs from germline and may be a read error. This rearrangement joins TRBV3-1 (or the pseudogene TRBV3-2) to TRBJ1-1; 7 nucleotides match TRBD1. Germline loops: CDR1 LGHDT, CDR2 YNNKEL (reference sequence). The CDR3 totals 14 residues. The CDR3 loop is CASRQGTANTEAFF. DNA for the CDR3: TGTGCCAGCAGACAAGGGACAGCGAACACTGAAGCTTTCTTT.

This clone turned up a few times. This chain joins TRBV19 and TRBJ1-2; D gene ambiguous. CDR1 and CDR2 (germline): LNHDA, SQIVND (reference sequence). The CDR3 is 13 residues long. V was pared by 5 bases and J by 7 bases, with 14 bases between. The CDR3 nucleotides read TGTGCCAGTAGTCCAACCCCGGGAGTTGGCTACACCTTC. Encoded protein: CASSPTPGVGYTF.

This clone came up once. The rearrangement uses TRBV7-2 and TRBJ2-7; 7 nucleotides match TRBD1. Germline trimming cut 6 bases from V and 4 bases from J; bases unmatched to any gene: 9. The length of the CDR3 is 14 residues. Germline CDR1 and CDR2: SGHTA and FQGNSA. CDR3 sequence reads: CASRPGQTTYEQYF. The CDR3 nucleotides are TGTGCCAGCAGACCGGGACAGACCACATACGAGCAGTACTTC.

The J gene is TRBJ1-1, the V gene TRBV21-1; the DNA was not compared with TRBD1, the D call given in the table. TRBV21-1 is designated a pseudogene. The CDR3 has 16 amino acids. The CDR3 reads CASSTREGQTNTEAFF. The CDR3 DNA follows: TGTGCCAGCAGCACGCGAGAGGGACAGACCAACACTGAAGCTTTCTTT.

The rearrangement uses TRBV5-1 and TRBJ2-1, with TRBD2 matching over 8 bases. Germline lookup yields CDR1 SGHRS and CDR2 YFSETQ. The CDR3 sequence is 14 residues long. The J segment lost 7 bases and the V segment lost 1 base, leaving 4 bases of the junction unmatched. The CDR3: CASSLTSGWNEQFF. CDR3 DNA: TGCGCCAGCAGCTTGACTAGCGGTTGGAATGAGCAGTTCTTC.